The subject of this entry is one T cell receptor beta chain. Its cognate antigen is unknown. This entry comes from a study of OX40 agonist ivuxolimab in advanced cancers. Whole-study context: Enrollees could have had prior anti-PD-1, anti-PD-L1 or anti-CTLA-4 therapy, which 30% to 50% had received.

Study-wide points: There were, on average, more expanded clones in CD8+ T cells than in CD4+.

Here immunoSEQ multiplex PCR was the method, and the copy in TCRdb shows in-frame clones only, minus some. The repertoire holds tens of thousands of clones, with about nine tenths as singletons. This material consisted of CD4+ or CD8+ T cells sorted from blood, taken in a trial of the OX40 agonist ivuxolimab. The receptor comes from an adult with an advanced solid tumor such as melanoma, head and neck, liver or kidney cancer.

The CDR3 loop is CASSSGVNQPQHF. CDR3 nucleotide sequence: TGTGCCAGCAGCTCAGGGGTTAATCAGCCCCAGCATTTT. The chain is built from TRBV6-5 and TRBJ1-5; possibly TRBD1 for D (6 bases). The V and J ends lost 6 bases and 4 bases respectively, with 10 bases between them. CDR3 length equals 13 residues. Germline V lookup: CDR1 MNHEY, CDR2 SVGAGI.